These 16 T cell receptor beta chains came from one sample sequenced in a study of blood T cells in healthy people across ages. Together with a sample-barcoded 5' primer, a J-beta primer mix was included in a second PCR lasting about 7 to 11 cycles. TCRdb used MiXCR to reprocess the 5' RACE reads, holding one entry per CDR3 protein. Among about 650,000 distinct CDR3 sequences listed, 32% were seen once. Sequencing used blood. These receptors came from a woman older than 75 in good health.

This clonotype was observed once. V is TRBV5-5 and J is TRBJ1-1; 8 positions agree with TRBD1. CDR1 SGHKS and CDR2 YYEKEE come from the germline V gene (reference sequence). V shed 3 bases and J 0 bases; nucleotides not matched to a gene: 7. This CDR3 spans 16 amino acids. CDR3 residues: CASSSGQGLMNTEAFF. In nucleotides, the CDR3 is TGTGCCAGCAGCTCCGGACAGGGACTCATGAACACTGAAGCTTTCTTT. Using reference TRBV5-5 and TRBJ1-1 for the parts outside the CDR3, the full variable domain is DAGVTQSPTHLIKTRGQQVTLRCSPISGHKSVSWYQQVLGQGPQFIFQYYEKEERGRGNFPDRFSARQFPNYSSELNVNALLLGDSALYLCASSSGQGLMNTEAFFGQGTRLTVV.

This sequence joins TRBV6-1 and TRBJ1-1; no clear D gene. Trimming removed 4 bases from V and 4 bases from J, with 22 bases in between. The germline V gene has CDR1 MNHNS and CDR2 SASEGT. This CDR3 is built from 17 residues. CDR3 in amino acids: CASSVSIGGQPVTEAFF. The CDR3, as DNA: TGTGCCAGCAGTGTCAGCATTGGAGGCCAGCCCGTCACTGAAGCTTTCTTT.

This clonotype was found many times. V and J are TRBV7-9 and TRBJ2-5; no definite D call. The CDR3 runs 14 residues. Germline V gives CDR1 SEHNR, CDR2 FQNEAQ (reference sequence). Trimming pared 4 bases from V and 3 bases from J, leaving 12 bases between. CDR3 amino acids: CASSSPPKKETQYF. The CDR3 nucleotides read TGTGCCAGCAGCTCTCCACCCAAAAAAGAGACCCAGTACTTC.

About this clonotype itself: Its ends do not fully match the called genes, so a read error is possible. The chain is built from TRBV2 and TRBJ2-7; the D gene is possibly TRBD2 (5 bases). This CDR3 has 12 amino acids. CDR1 and CDR2 (germline): SNHLY, FYNNEI. CDR3 nucleotide sequence: TGCGACAAATTAGTACGGGGCTACGAGCAGTACTTC. It is translated as CDKLVRGYEQYF.

This clonotype was found once. At one of its ends the junction is not consistent with the germline gene, which may arise from a read error. The genes are TRBV7-8 and TRBJ1-1; D is possibly TRBD1 (6 bases). Germline values: CDR1 SGHVS, CDR2 FQNEAQ. This CDR3 is built from 14 residues. CDR3 protein: CASSLPYRDTGAFF. The CDR3 nucleotides read TGTGCCAGCAGCCTTCCTTACAGGGACACTGGAGCTTTCTTT.

The J gene is TRBJ1-1, the V gene TRBV6-2 or TRBV6-3; D not resolved. Germline CDR1 is MNHEY and CDR2 is SVGEGT. Trimming pared 6 bases from V and 2 bases from J, leaving 19 bases between. The CDR3 is made up of 16 amino acids. The CDR3 sequence: CASSYPRVSKNTEAFF. The CDR3 coding sequence is TGTGCCAGCAGCTACCCCCGTGTGTCAAAAAACACTGAAGCTTTCTTT.

This clonotype has at least ten counts. The chain is built from TRBV20-1 and TRBJ2-5, with 14 bases aligning to TRBD2. This CDR3 has 13 amino acids. The V gene end was trimmed by 8 bases and the J gene end by 6 bases; junction bases not matched to a gene: 5. Per germline, CDR1 DFQATT and CDR2 SNEGSKA (reference sequence). CDR3 sequence reads: CSPGLAGEKTQYF. The CDR3 nucleotides read TGCAGTCCGGGACTAGCGGGGGAAAAGACCCAGTACTTC.

As to this clonotype: A read error may be the cause here, since a much bigger clone is one base away. The V call is TRBV3-1, the J call TRBJ2-3; TRBD2 agrees at 7 bases. V gave up 4 bases and J gave up 2 bases; unmatched junction bases: 9. The CDR3 contains 16 residues. CDR1 is LGHDT and CDR2 is YNNKEL in the germline V gene (reference sequence). For the CDR3, the DNA is TGTGCCAGCAGCCCGCCGCGGGGGACCTCCACAGATACGCAGTATTTT. It codes for CASSPPRGTSTDTQYF.

A few counts support this clonotype. V is TRBV6-5 and J is TRBJ1-1; tentative D call: TRBD1 (6 bases). The ends were cut back, 6 bases at V and 8 bases at J, with 28 bases in the middle. The CDR3 runs 17 residues. Germline-derived CDR1 and CDR2 are MNHEY and SVGAGI. The chain's CDR3 is CASSYPGAGGLLGEAFF. CDR3 sequence (DNA): TGTGCCAGCAGCTATCCAGGGGCGGGCGGATTGCTAGGAGAAGCTTTCTTT.

The rearrangement joins TRBV29-1 to TRBJ2-3; TRBD1 or TRBD2 may be the D gene (5 bases each). This CDR3 spans 13 amino acids. CDR1 is SQVTM and CDR2 is ANQGSEA in the germline V gene. Trimming took 8 bases from V and 0 from J, leaving 12 bases between them. The CDR3 reads CSLTGPSTDTQYF. In nucleotides, the CDR3 is TGCAGCCTCACGGGACCTAGCACAGATACGCAGTATTTT.

There are many counts of this clonotype. This chain uses TRBV6-2 or TRBV6-3 with TRBJ2-4; 8 bases match TRBD1. This CDR3 has 15 residues. In germline, CDR1 is MNHEY, CDR2 SVGEGT. Losses at the gene ends were 4 bases for V and 0 bases for J; bases not matched to a gene: 2. DNA for the CDR3: TGTGCCAGCAGTTTCAGGGGGCTAGCCAAAAACATTCAGTACTTC. It encodes CASSFRGLAKNIQYF.

This clonotype came up a few times. V gene TRBV7-6 combines with J gene TRBJ2-7; D unresolved. The CDR3 loop spans 15 amino acids. CDR1 is SGHVS, CDR2 FNYEAQ, per germline. The ends were cut back, 3 bases at V and 3 bases at J, with 15 bases in the middle. The CDR3 loop is CASSLSTTPNYEQYF. The CDR3 DNA follows: TGTGCCAGCAGCTTGAGTACTACTCCGAACTACGAGCAGTACTTC.

This clonotype was observed many times. CDR3 coding DNA: TGTGCCAGCAGCCCCAGGGAAGAACTAACCTACGAGCAGTACTTC. This encodes CASSPREELTYEQYF. The chain recombines TRBV7-8 with TRBJ2-7; tentative D call: TRBD1 (5 bases). CDR3 length: 15 residues. Germline CDR1 SGHVS, CDR2 FQNEAQ. Trimming shortened V by 5 bases and J by 2 bases, and 16 bases separated the two germline ends.

This clonotype was seen more than once but under ten times. This chain links TRBV7-2 with TRBJ2-5, with 9 bases fitting TRBD1. The CDR3 is made up of 15 amino acids. Germline lookup yields CDR1 SGHTA and CDR2 FQGNSA. With V trimmed by 5 bases and J by 13 bases, 17 bases remained unmatched. Here the CDR3 reads CASSPPPGTGTRRYF. CDR3 nucleotides: TGTGCCAGCAGCCCACCGCCTGGGACAGGGACAAGGAGGTACTTC.

The J gene is TRBJ2-1, the V gene TRBV7-8; 8 positions agree with TRBD2. The J call may not be correct, given that the DNA end is closer to TRBJ2-7. Germline V gene lookup returns CDR1 SGHVS and CDR2 FQNEAQ. The CDR3 contains 17 residues. The CDR3 bases are TGTGCCAGCAGCTTAGTAACGGCGGGGGGCACCTGCAATGAGCAGTACTTC. This sequence encodes CASSLVTAGGTCNEQYF.

This clonotype has ten or more counts. V gene TRBV7-2 combines with J gene TRBJ2-1; 10 nucleotides line up with TRBD2. V shed 5 bases and J 9 bases; nucleotides not matched to a gene: 4. The CDR3 consists of 13 residues. Germline V gene lookup returns CDR1 SGHTA and CDR2 FQGNSA. The CDR3 coding sequence is TGTGCCAGCAGCGTCCGACTAGCGGGTGAGCAGTTCTTC. Residues: CASSVRLAGEQFF.